These T cell receptor beta chains were read from a single sample in a study of CD8 T cells in ankylosing spondylitis. TCRdb re-analysed the 5' RACE reads in MiXCR, keeping a single row per CDR3 protein. In the table there are 200,000 to 250,000 distinct CDR3 sequences, around 8% of which are singletons. Sequencing was done on a sample of blood, either unsorted or a sorted T cell fraction (not recorded which). The receptors shown here come from a female donor with ankylosing spondylitis or in good health (not recorded which). Both conserved end residues are trimmed from each CDR3.

v_call,j_call,cdr3_aa
TRBV7-2,TRBJ2-3,ASSLGTSGELRDTQY
TRBV7-2,TRBJ2-1,ASSLDTQGSNEQF
TRBV5-6,TRBJ1-3,ASSLTELNTIY
TRBV28,TRBJ2-1,ASSLIGSGLYNEQF
TRBV19,TRBJ2-6,ASFLGGSGANVLT
TRBV7-2,TRBJ1-5,ASSFRRDQPQH
TRBV20-1,TRBJ1-1,SARGLGEAF
TRBV29-1,TRBJ1-2,SVGATGFYGYT
TRBV29-1,TRBJ1-1,SVVVRRRSSPTELNTEAF
TRBV29-1,TRBJ2-7,SVEDHVREQY
TRBV28,TRBJ1-5,ASSRQGPFSNQPQH
TRBV28,TRBJ2-5,ASSLTQARTQY
TRBV20-1,TRBJ1-3,SARGDLGNTIY
TRBV3-1,TRBJ1-2,ASSPANRVPGGYT
TRBV6-2/TRBV6-3,TRBJ2-1,ASMASGYNEQF
TRBV10-3,TRBJ1-2,AISYRGLRTGDGYT
TRBV10-3,TRBJ2-1,AISESASGRGGDEQF
TRBV30,TRBJ1-1,AWSSRSGGAGTEAF
TRBV18,TRBJ1-1,ASSTTGPEAF
TRBV5-6,TRBJ2-3,ASSFGNYPSTDTQY
TRBV4-3,TRBJ2-1,ASSQPGLANNEQF
TRBV2,TRBJ1-6,ASSPSGTAYSPLH
TRBV7-2,TRBJ2-1,ASSLLAGKDNEQF
TRBV2,TRBJ1-5,ASSAGQASNQPQH
TRBV3-1,TRBJ2-1,ASSQMNHEQF
TRBV28,TRBJ2-1,ASSPHYTPRFPNEQF
TRBV3-1,TRBJ2-7,ASSLGPAPQGQY
TRBV11-2,TRBJ2-1,ASSPRQGGNEQF
TRBV29-1,TRBJ1-1,SAHGPPQNTEAF
TRBV6-1,TRBJ1-3,ASSLNRGYSGNTIY
TRBV20-1,TRBJ2-1,SAREGAGVRSEQF
TRBV23-1,TRBJ2-7,ASSHFRDTSYEQY
TRBV20-1,TRBJ2-1,SAREGSTHNEQF
TRBV5-1,TRBJ1-1,ASSFGGADTEAF
TRBV6-2/TRBV6-3,TRBJ1-5,ASSTPGFGNQPQH
TRBV7-2,TRBJ2-7,ASSFVGGSGYEQY
TRBV20-1,TRBJ2-1,SARPPSSGRGNEQF
TRBV6-6,TRBJ1-6,ASKADRGSPLH
TRBV7-6,TRBJ2-7,ASGTSGVSSYEQY
TRBV29-1,TRBJ2-2,SVQAGGNTGELF
TRBV24-1,TRBJ2-3,ATSDSGELAELTDTQY
TRBV5-6,TRBJ1-1,ASSLVGGRRMNTEAF
TRBV7-9,TRBJ2-1,ASSPLTSGRGEQF
TRBV7-9,TRBJ2-3,ASSPGVGDTQY